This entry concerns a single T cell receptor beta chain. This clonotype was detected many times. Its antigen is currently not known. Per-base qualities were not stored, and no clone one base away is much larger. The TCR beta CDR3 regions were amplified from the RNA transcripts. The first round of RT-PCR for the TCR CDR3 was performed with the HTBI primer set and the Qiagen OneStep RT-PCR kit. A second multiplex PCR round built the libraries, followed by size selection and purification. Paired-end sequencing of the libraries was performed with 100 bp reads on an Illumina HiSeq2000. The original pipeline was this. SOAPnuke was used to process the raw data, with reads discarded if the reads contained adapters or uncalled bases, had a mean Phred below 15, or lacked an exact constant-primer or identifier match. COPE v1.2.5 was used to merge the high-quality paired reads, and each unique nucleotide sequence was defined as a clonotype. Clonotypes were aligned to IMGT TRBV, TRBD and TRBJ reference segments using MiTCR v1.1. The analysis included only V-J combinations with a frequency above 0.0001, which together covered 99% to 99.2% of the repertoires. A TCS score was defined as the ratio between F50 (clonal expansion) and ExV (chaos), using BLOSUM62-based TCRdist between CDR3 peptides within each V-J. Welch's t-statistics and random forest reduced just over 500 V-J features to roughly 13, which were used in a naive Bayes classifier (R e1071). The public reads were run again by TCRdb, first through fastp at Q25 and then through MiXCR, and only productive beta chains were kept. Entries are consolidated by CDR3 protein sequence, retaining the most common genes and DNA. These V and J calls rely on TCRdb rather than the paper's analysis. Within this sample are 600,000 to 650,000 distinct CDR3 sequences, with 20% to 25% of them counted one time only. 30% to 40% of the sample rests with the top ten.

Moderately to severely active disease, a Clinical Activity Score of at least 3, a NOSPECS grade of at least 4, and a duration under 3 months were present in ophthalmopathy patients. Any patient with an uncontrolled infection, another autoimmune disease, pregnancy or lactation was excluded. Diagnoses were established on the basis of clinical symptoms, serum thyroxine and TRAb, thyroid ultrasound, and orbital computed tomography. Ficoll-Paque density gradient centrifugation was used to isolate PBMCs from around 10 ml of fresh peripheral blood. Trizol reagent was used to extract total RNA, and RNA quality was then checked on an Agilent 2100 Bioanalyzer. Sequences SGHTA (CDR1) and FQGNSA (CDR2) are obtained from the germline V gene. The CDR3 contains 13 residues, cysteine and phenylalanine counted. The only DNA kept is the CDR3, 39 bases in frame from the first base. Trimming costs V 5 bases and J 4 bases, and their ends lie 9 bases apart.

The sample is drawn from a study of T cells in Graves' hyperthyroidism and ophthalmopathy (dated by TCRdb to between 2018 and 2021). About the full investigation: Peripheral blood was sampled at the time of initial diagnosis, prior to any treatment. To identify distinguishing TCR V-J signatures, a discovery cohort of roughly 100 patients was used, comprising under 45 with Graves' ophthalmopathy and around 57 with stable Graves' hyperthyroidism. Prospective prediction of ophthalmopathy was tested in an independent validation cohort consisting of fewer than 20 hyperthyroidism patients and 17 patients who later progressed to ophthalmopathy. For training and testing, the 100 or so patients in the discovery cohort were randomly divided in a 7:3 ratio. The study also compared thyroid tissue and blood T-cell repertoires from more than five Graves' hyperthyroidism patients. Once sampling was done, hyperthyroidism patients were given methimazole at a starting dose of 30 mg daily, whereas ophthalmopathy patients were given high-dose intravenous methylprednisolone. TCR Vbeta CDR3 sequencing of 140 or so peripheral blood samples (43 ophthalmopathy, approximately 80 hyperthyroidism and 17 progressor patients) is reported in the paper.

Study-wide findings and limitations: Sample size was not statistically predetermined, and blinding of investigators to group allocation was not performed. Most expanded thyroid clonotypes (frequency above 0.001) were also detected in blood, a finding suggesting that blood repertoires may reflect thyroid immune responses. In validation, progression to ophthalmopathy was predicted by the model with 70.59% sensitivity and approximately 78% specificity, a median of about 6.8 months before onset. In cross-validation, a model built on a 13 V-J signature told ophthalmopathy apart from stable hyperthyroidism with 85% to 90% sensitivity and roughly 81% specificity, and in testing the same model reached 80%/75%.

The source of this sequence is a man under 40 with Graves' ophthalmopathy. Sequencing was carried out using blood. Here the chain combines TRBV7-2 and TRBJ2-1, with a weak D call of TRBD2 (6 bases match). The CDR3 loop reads CASSLLAYNEQFF. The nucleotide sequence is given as TGTGCCAGCAGCCTACTAGCTTACAATGAGCAGTTCTTC.